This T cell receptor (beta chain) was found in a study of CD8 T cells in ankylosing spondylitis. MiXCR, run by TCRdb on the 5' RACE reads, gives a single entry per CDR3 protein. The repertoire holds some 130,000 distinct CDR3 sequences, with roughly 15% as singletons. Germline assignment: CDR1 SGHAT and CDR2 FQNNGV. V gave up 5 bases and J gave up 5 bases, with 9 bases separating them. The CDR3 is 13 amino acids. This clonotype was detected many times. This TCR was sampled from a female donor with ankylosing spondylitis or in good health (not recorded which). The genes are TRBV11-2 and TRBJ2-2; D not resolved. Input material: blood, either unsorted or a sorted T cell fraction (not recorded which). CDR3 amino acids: CASSPYETGELFF. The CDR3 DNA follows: TGTGCCAGCAGCCCGTATGAAACCGGGGAGCTGTTTTTT.